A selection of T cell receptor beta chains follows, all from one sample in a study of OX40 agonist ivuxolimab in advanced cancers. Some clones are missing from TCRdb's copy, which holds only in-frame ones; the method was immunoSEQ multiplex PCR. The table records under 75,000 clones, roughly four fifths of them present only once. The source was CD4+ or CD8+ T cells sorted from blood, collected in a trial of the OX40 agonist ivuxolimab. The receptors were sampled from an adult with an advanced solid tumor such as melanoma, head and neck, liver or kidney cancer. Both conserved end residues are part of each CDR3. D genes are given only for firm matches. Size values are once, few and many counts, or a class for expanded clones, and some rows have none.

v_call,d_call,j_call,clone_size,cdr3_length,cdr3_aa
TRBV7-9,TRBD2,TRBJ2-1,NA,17,CASSLPAGGLIYNEQFF
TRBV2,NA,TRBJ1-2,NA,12,CASTQRNYGYTF
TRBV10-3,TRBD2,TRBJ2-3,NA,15,CAISQTSGNTDTQYF
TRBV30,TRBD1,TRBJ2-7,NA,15,CACLPMGQGDREQYF
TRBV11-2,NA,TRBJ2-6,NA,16,CASSFVGGPGANVLTF
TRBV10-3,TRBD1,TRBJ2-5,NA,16,CAISEFGTGRQETQYF
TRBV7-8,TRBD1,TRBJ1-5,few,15,CASSVRQGPNQPQHF
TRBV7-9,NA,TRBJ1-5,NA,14,CASSLATGDQPQHF
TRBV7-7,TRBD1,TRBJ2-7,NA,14,CASSRGQDSYEQYF
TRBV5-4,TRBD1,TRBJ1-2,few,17,CASTPLMAGGLEKGYTF
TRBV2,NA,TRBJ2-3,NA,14,CASRGGPSTDTQYF
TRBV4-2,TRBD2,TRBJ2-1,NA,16,CASSPLLAGGNNEQFF
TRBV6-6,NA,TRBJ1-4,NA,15,CASSYLQGANEKLFF
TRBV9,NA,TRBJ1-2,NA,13,CASSVGGGIGYTF
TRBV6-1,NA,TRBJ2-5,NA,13,CASRPTVEETQYF
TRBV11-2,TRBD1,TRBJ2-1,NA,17,CASSPTTGTGIWNEQFF
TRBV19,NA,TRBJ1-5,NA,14,CASSGDEVNQPQHF
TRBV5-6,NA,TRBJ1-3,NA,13,CASTDLPGNTIYF
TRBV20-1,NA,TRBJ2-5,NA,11,CSASASQTQYF
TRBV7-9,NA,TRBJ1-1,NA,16,CASMPQGQVMNTEAFF
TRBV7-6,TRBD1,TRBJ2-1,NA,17,CASSPFLPQGASDEQFF
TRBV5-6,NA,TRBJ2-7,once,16,CASSPEGQRVSYEQYF
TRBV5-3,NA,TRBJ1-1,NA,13,CASSLGHTSSTFF
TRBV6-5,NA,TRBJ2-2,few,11,CASRYTGELFF
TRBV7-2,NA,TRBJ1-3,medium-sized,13,CASSYDKGNTIYF
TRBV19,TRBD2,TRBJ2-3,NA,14,CATAGTSGGDTQYF
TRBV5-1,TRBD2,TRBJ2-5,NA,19,CASSLQYSLTGGGRWTQYF
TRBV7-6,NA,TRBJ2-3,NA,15,CASSLITGSTDTQYF
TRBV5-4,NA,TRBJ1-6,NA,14,CASNSGNNNSPLHF
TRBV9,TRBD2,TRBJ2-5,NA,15,CASSVGAGVPETQYF
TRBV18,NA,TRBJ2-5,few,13,CASSQNRDETQYF
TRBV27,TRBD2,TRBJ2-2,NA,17,CASARVELADPTGELFF
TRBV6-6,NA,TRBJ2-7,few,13,CASSGTVTYEQYF
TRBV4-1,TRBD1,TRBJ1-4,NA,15,CASSQDGQGGEKLFF
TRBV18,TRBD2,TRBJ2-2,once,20,CASSLRVIGQLGGRSGELFF
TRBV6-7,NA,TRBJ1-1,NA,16,CASSYWDRELVTEAFF
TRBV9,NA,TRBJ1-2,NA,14,CASSDGDLTDGYTF
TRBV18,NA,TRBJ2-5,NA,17,CASSPARGEDSQETQYF
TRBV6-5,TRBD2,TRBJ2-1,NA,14,CASSTGLVVNEQFF
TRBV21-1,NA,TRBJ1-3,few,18,CASSGTETRTDSGNTIYF
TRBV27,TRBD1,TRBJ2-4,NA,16,CASTLEGAGYPCIQYF
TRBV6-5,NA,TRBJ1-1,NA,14,CASLRSGVNTEAFF
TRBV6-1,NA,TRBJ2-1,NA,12,CASSAEANEQFF
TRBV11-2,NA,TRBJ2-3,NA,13,CASSSSSPDTQYF
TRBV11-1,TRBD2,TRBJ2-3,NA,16,CASSLDQRGNTDTQYF
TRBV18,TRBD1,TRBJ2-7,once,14,CASSAQGQAYEQYF
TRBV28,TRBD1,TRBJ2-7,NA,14,CASSHPWTGREQYF
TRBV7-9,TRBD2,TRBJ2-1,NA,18,CASSLPPRLAGGHNEQFF
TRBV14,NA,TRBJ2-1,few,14,CASSPIRGSNEQFF
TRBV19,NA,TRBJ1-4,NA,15,CASSTKRATNEKLFF
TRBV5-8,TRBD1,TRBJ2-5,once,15,CASSLGGTAQETQYF
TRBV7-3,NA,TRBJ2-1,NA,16,CASSLEPGASVGEQFF
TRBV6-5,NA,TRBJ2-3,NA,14,CASSSGRNTDTQYF
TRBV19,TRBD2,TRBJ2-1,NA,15,CASSTGLADTTQQFF